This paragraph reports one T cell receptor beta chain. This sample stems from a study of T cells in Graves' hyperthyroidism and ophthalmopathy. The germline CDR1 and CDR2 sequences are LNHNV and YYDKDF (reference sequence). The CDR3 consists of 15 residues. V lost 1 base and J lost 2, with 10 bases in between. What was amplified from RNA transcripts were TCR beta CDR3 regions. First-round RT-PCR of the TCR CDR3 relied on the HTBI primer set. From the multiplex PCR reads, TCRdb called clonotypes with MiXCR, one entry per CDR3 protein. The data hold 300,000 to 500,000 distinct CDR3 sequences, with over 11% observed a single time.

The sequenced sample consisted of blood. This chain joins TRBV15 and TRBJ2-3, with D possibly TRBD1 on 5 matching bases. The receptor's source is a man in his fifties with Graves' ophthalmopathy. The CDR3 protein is CATSRAPTDTDTQYF. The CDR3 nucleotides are TGTGCCACCAGCAGAGCCCCGACAGACACAGATACGCAGTATTTT. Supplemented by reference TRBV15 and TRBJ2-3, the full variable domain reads DAMVIQNPRYQVTQFGKPVTLSCSQTLNHNVMYWYQQKSSQAPKLLFHYYDKDFNNEADTPDNFQSRRPNTSFCFLDIRSPGLGDTAMYLCATSRAPTDTDTQYFGPGTRLTVL.